What follows are 16 T cell receptor beta chains derived from one specimen sequenced in a study of kidney transplant recipient with SARS-CoV-2 infection. TCRdb recomputed calls from the reads with MiXCR, one row per CDR3 protein. Here the sample spans fewer than 250,000 distinct CDR3 sequences, about 28% being singletons. The sequencing used a blood sample, collected at baseline and on day 111 from a kidney transplant recipient. The source is a male patient aged 25 to 39 who had COVID-19 and was a kidney transplant recipient. Some of the T cells may derive from the graft donor.

As to this clonotype: Given a much more abundant clone one base away, this may be a read error. V is TRBV28 and J is TRBJ1-4; D possibly corresponds to TRBD1 (6 bases). Germline V gene lookup returns CDR1 MDHEN and CDR2 SYDVKM. CDR3 length equals 13 residues. The CDR3 nucleotides are TGTACCACCCGGGGACAATTGGGTGAAAAACTGTTTTTT. It is translated as CTTRGQLGEKLFF.

This clonotype was detected ten times or more. The chain recombines TRBV5-1 with TRBJ2-7; D possibly corresponds to TRBD1 (6 bases). Germline V lookup: CDR1 SGHRS, CDR2 YFSETQ. V dropped 0 bases and J dropped 7 bases, with 14 bases sitting between them. The CDR3 contains 14 residues. Here the CDR3 DNA reads TGCGCCAGCAGCTTGGAGCCGACAGGTGGAGAGCAGTACTTC. Protein sequence: CASSLEPTGGEQYF.

This clonotype was seen repeatedly, ten times or more. The chain has TRBV2 and TRBJ2-2; D not resolved. Looked up from germline, CDR1 is SNHLY and CDR2 is FYNNEI. The length of the CDR3 is 18 residues. The V end was cut by 2 bases, the J end by 0 bases, with 16 bases between. The DNA of the CDR3 is TGTGCCAGCAGTGAAATCCCCCTGGTGGGAACGAACACCGGGGAGCTGTTTTTT. This sequence encodes CASSEIPLVGTNTGELFF.

This clonotype came up many times. The genes are TRBV5-1 and TRBJ2-5; TRBD2 aligns across 9 bases. The V gene's germline CDR1 is SGHRS and CDR2 YFSETQ. This CDR3 comprises 15 residues. The junction had 5 bases not matched to a gene; V was cut back by 0 bases and J by 5 bases. For the CDR3, the DNA is TGCGCCAGCAGCTTGGCGGCTAGCGGGGAGGAGACCCAGTACTTC. Its protein is CASSLAASGEETQYF.

Concerning this clonotype itself: It may be a read error: a sequence one base away is much more abundant. The rearrangement uses TRBV28 and TRBJ2-4, with D perhaps TRBD1 or TRBD2 (6 bases each). Trimming took off 8 bases at V and 13 bases at J, with 24 bases between the two ends. Germline V gene data show CDR1 as MDHEN and CDR2 as SYDVKM. The CDR3 loop spans 14 amino acids. The chain's CDR3 is CASLRRGSPLIQYF. The CDR3 DNA sequence: TGTGCCAGCTTGCGGAGGGGGTCCCCTCTAATCCAGTACTTC.

This clonotype showed up many times. V usage is TRBV5-1 and J usage is TRBJ2-5; no clear D. The CDR3 length is 12 residues. Germline V gene lookup returns CDR1 SGHRS and CDR2 YFSETQ. The germline V and J ends were trimmed by 1 base and 5 bases, with 6 bases remaining between them. CDR3 DNA sequence: TGCGCCAGCAGCTTGTCCCAGGAGACCCAGTACTTC. Translation gives CASSLSQETQYF.

This clonotype was picked up many times. The chain employs TRBV7-9 and TRBJ2-3; 14 bases are a match to TRBD2. The J segment lost 2 bases and the V segment lost 5 bases, leaving 3 bases of the junction unmatched. This CDR3 comprises 16 residues. Germline values: CDR1 SEHNR, CDR2 FQNEAQ (reference sequence). As DNA, the CDR3 is TGTGCCAGCAGCGCGACTAGCGGGAGGGTCACAGATACGCAGTATTTT. Translating gives CASSATSGRVTDTQYF.

Ten or more counts support this clonotype. The chain carries TRBV5-8 and TRBJ1-2; D not certain. V was pared by 7 bases and J by 4 bases, with 23 bases between. Germline assignment: CDR1 SGHTS and CDR2 YDEGEE. This CDR3 spans 16 amino acids. The CDR3 DNA follows: TGTGCCAGCGATATGAATCATCCACGAAAGACCTATGGCTACACCTTC. Translated: CASDMNHPRKTYGYTF.

As to this clonotype: A much bigger clone sits one base away, suggesting this may be a read error. V is TRBV18 and J is TRBJ2-7, with TRBD2 identical over 8 bases. This CDR3 region has 15 residues. Germline V CDR1 and CDR2: KGHSH, LQKENI. As DNA, the CDR3 is TGTACCAGCTCACCAAAGCGGGAGACCGCCTACGAGCAGTACTTC. Translated, it gives CTSSPKRETAYEQYF. Filled out from reference TRBV18 and TRBJ2-7, the complete variable domain reads NAGVMQNPRHLVRRRGQEARLRCSPMKGHSHVYWYRQLPEEGLKFMVYLQKENIIDESGMPKERFSAEFPKEGPSILRIQQVVRGDSAAYFCTSSPKRETAYEQYFGPGTRLTVT.

In its sample, this clonotype was seen many times. The chain employs TRBV28 and TRBJ2-5, with TRBD1 matching 10 bases. The germline V gene encodes CDR1 MDHEN and CDR2 SYDVKM. The trim removed 5 bases at V and 5 bases at J, leaving 5 bases unmatched. The CDR3 covers 14 residues. In DNA, the CDR3 is TGTGCCAGCAGTCCGACAGGGGGCCGGGAGACCCAGTACTTC. It codes for CASSPTGGRETQYF.

This clonotype was seen at least ten times. The V and J genes are TRBV6-1 and TRBJ1-2; D is unresolved. This CDR3 has 17 residues. Trimming removed 5 bases at V and 4 bases at J, with 23 bases between. The V gene's germline CDR1 is MNHNS and CDR2 SASEGT. The CDR3 region has the DNA TGTGCCAGCAGTACTGTACACTCTATGCGAAAGACCTATGGCTACACCTTC. It specifies CASSTVHSMRKTYGYTF.

Comments on this clonotype: It may be a read error: a sequence one base away is much more abundant. This rearrangement joins TRBV2 to TRBJ2-5; D is perhaps TRBD2 (6 bases). Trimming removed 9 bases from V and 2 bases from J, with 22 bases in between. The CDR3 extends over 16 amino acids. Germline lookup yields CDR1 SNHLY and CDR2 FYNNEI. The CDR3 sequence is CARIPGGASDQETQYF. Written as DNA, the CDR3 is TGTGCCAGAATCCCCGGAGGGGCCTCGGATCAAGAGACCCAGTACTTC.

As to this clonotype: A much bigger clone sits one base away, suggesting this may be a read error. The J gene is TRBJ1-2, the V gene TRBV5-6; D is unclear. V was cut by 7 bases and J by 4 bases, with 23 bases left in between. CDR3 length: 16 amino acids. From germline, CDR1 is SGHDT and CDR2 YYEEEE. The CDR3 region is CASHSPNSRKTYGYTF. The CDR3 DNA reads as TGTGCCAGCCACTCTCCCAATAGTCGAAAGACCTATGGCTACACCTTC.

This clonotype appeared many times. V gene TRBV5-6 combines with J gene TRBJ1-2; 10 bases are a match to TRBD1. J lost 3 bases, V lost 4 bases, and 6 bases had no gene match. This CDR3 comprises 15 residues. Per germline, CDR1 SGHDT and CDR2 YYEEEE. The CDR3 loop is CASSQPDRGDYGYTF. As DNA, the CDR3 is TGTGCCAGCAGCCAGCCGGACAGGGGGGACTATGGCTACACCTTC.

There are a few counts of this clonotype. The chain couples TRBV20-1 to TRBJ1-2, with D unclear. The CDR3 consists of 16 residues. V lost 2 bases and J 4 bases, leaving 20 bases between the germline ends. Germline assignment: CDR1 DFQATT and CDR2 SNEGSKA (reference sequence). The CDR3 DNA sequence: TGCAGTGCTAGACATTCGCTGTTTCGAAAGACCTATGGCTACACCTTC. It translates to CSARHSLFRKTYGYTF.

As concerns this clonotype: Given a much more abundant clone one base away, this may be a read error. The rearrangement uses TRBV2 and TRBJ2-5; D remains unclear. The V and J ends lost 1 base and 7 bases respectively, with 7 bases between them. Germline CDR1 is SNHLY and CDR2 is FYNNEI. CDR3 length: 12 residues. The CDR3 DNA follows: TGTGCCAGCAGTGAAGTCGGTGGGACCCAGTACTTC. Translated: CASSEVGGTQYF.